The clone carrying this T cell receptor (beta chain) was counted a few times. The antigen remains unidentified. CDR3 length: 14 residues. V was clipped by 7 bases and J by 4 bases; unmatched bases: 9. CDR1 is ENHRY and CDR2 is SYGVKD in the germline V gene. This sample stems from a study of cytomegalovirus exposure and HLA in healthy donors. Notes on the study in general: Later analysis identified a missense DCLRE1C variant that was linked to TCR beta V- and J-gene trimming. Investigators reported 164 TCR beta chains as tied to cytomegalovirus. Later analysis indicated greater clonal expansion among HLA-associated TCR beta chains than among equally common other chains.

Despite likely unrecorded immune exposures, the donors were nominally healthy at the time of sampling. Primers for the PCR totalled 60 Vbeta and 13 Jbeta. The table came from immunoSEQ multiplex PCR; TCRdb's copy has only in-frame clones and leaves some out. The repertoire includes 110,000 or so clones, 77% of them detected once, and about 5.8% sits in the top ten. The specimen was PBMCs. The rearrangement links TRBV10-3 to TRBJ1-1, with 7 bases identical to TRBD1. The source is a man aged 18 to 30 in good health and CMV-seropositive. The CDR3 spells CAITNDRVVTEAFF. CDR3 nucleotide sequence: TGTGCCATCACTAACGACAGGGTAGTCACTGAAGCTTTCTTT.